A single sample is the source of the 24 T cell receptor beta chains below, sequenced in a study of blood T cell repertoires in COVID-19. This table comes from immunoSEQ multiplex PCR, and its TCRdb copy is limited to in-frame clones, with some not included. Of about 190,000 clones in the sample, over 80% were seen once. Sequenced: peripheral blood. These receptors came from a woman in her sixties or seventies with COVID-19, enrolled during active disease.

The genes are TRBV2 and TRBJ1-5; TRBD1 matches at 7 bases. This CDR3 comprises 14 residues. V lost 1 base to trimming and J lost 6 bases; unmatched junction nucleotides: 3. Germline CDR1 reads SNHLY; CDR2 reads FYNNEI. CDR3 in amino acids: CASSEGGGSQPQHF. The CDR3, as DNA: TGTGCCAGCAGTGAAGGAGGGGGCTCTCAGCCCCAGCATTTT.

The chain carries TRBV9 and TRBJ2-5; TRBD2 aligns across 7 bases. This CDR3 is 16 amino acids long. Germline CDR1 reads SGDLS; CDR2 reads YYNGEE. The V segment lost 0 bases and the J segment 1 base; nucleotides outside the gene matches: 6. The CDR3 here is CASSVGASGTQETQYF. The CDR3 DNA follows: TGTGCCAGCAGCGTAGGGGCTAGCGGAACCCAAGAGACCCAGTACTTC.

The chain employs TRBV11-3 and TRBJ2-1, with TRBD2 as a possible D gene (6 bases). Looked up from germline, CDR1 is SGHNT and CDR2 is YENEEA. The CDR3 is 17 residues long. V lost 5 bases and J 0 bases, leaving 17 bases between the germline ends. In DNA form, the CDR3 reads TGTGCCAGCAGCCGGGACTCTATAGTAGGCTCCTACAATGAGCAGTTCTTC. This sequence encodes CASSRDSIVGSYNEQFF.

The chain uses TRBV5-1 and TRBJ2-3; possibly TRBD1 for D (6 bases). There are 15 residues in the CDR3. Germline CDR1 SGHRS, CDR2 YFSETQ. V shed 3 bases and J shed 0 bases, with 11 bases lying between them. The CDR3 protein is CASSWTVGSTDTQYF. CDR3 in DNA: TGCGCCAGCAGCTGGACAGTTGGAAGCACAGATACGCAGTATTTT.

This clone was found a few times. The rearrangement links TRBV7-2 to TRBJ1-1; D perhaps matches TRBD1 (5 bases). V was trimmed by 5 bases and J by 5 bases, leaving 15 bases between them. In germline, CDR1 is SGHTA, CDR2 FQGNSA. The CDR3 consists of 14 residues. This CDR3 is CASSTWRGGTEAFF. For the CDR3, the DNA is TGTGCCAGCAGCACGTGGCGGGGGGGTACTGAAGCTTTCTTT.

This clone has only a few counts. The gene calls are TRBV5-1 and TRBJ2-3, with 11 bases fitting TRBD2. This CDR3 contains 17 residues. Germline loops: CDR1 SGHRS, CDR2 YFSETQ. V lost 0 bases to trimming and J lost 8 bases; unmatched junction nucleotides: 11. CDR3 nucleotide sequence: TGCGCCAGCAGCTTGGAAGTTAGCGGGGGGGCCCTGGGTACGCAGTATTTT. Residues: CASSLEVSGGALGTQYF.

This clone was seen once. The genes are TRBV1 and TRBJ2-1; the table's D call, TRBD2, has no DNA check behind it. TRBV1 is tagged as a pseudogene. The CDR3 covers 17 residues. The CDR3 here is CTSSQIGTSGSYNEQFF. For the CDR3, the DNA is TGCACCAGCAGCCAAATCGGGACTAGCGGTTCCTACAATGAGCAGTTCTTC.

This sequence joins TRBV10-3 and TRBJ2-3, with D possibly matching TRBD1 (6 bases). V dropped 2 bases and J dropped 0 bases, with 6 bases sitting between them. CDR1 ENHRY and CDR2 SYGVKD come from the germline V gene. The CDR3 extends over 14 amino acids. The CDR3 bases are TGTGCCATCAGTGAGGGACAGAGCACAGATACGCAGTATTTT. This encodes CAISEGQSTDTQYF.

This clone was detected many times. The V and J genes are TRBV6-2 or TRBV6-3 and TRBJ1-5; tentative D call: TRBD1 (5 bases). Germline V gene data show CDR1 as MNHEY and CDR2 as SVGEGT. Trimming left V 6 bases short and J 0 bases short, with 18 bases between. There are 17 residues in the CDR3. CDR3 sequence: CASRYETRQRSNQPQHF. The CDR3 nucleotides read TGTGCCAGCAGATACGAAACCCGACAGCGTAGCAATCAGCCCCAGCATTTT.

This chain uses TRBV5-4 with TRBJ1-2; 8 bases agree with TRBD1. Per the germline V gene, CDR1 is SGHNT and CDR2 is YYREEE (reference sequence). The V and J ends lost 0 bases and 3 bases, in that order; junction bases with no gene match: 4. The CDR3 is made up of 15 amino acids. Written as DNA, the CDR3 is TGTGCCAGCAGCTTGGGGGCAGGGGGCGACTATGGCTACACCTTC. Residues: CASSLGAGGDYGYTF.

The J gene is TRBJ2-7, the V gene TRBV18; 7 bases fit TRBD1. In germline, CDR1 is KGHSH, CDR2 LQKENI. Trimming took 0 bases from V and 2 from J; bases not matched to a gene: 7. The CDR3 runs to 16 residues. The CDR3 loop reads CASSPPRTGSTYEQYF. The CDR3 DNA reads as TGTGCCAGCTCACCACCCCGGACAGGCAGTACCTACGAGCAGTACTTC.

The V and J genes are TRBV10-2 and TRBJ1-1, with 7 positions matching TRBD1. The CDR3 consists of 14 residues. Germline CDR1 reads WSHSY; CDR2 reads SAAADI. The V and J ends lost 7 bases and 1 base, in that order; junction bases with no gene match: 6. CDR3 nucleotide sequence: TGCGCCAGCACTCGACAGGGAGGGAACACTGAAGCTTTCTTT. Translating it yields CASTRQGGNTEAFF.

The chain is built from TRBV28 and TRBJ2-1, with 11 nucleotides matching TRBD2. Germline values: CDR1 MDHEN, CDR2 SYDVKM. This CDR3 comprises 16 residues. V trimming: 4 bases; J trimming: 5 bases; junction bases outside the gene matches: 7. The CDR3 region is CASSSKGLAADNEQFF. CDR3 sequence (DNA): TGTGCCAGCAGTTCTAAGGGACTAGCGGCCGACAATGAGCAGTTCTTC.

The rearrangement joins TRBV7-2 to TRBJ1-1; TRBD1 aligns across 9 bases. The CDR3 length is 13 residues. The germline gives CDR1 SGHTA, CDR2 FQGNSA. Trimming cost V 5 bases and J 8 bases; bases outside gene matches: 6. The CDR3 loop reads CASSPGQGSEAFF. The DNA of the CDR3 is TGTGCCAGCAGCCCAGGACAGGGGTCGGAAGCTTTCTTT.

The chain links TRBV20-1 to TRBJ2-7; tentatively, D is TRBD1 (6 bases). This CDR3 is built from 12 residues. CDR1 is DFQATT, CDR2 SNEGSKA, per germline (reference sequence). Trimming stripped 3 bases from V and 2 bases from J, with 8 bases between. The CDR3 sequence: CSASQGPYEQYF. CDR3 DNA: TGCAGTGCTAGTCAGGGGCCCTACGAGCAGTACTTC.

The rearrangement links TRBV5-1 to TRBJ1-3; 10 positions match TRBD1. The V and J ends lost 1 base and 3 bases, in that order; junction bases with no gene match: 10. The germline V gene encodes CDR1 SGHRS and CDR2 YFSETQ. The CDR3 contains 18 residues. In DNA form, the CDR3 reads TGCGCCAGCAGCTTGACGACAGGGGGCGCTTCCTTTGGAAACACCATATATTTT. This translates into CASSLTTGGASFGNTIYF.

The table lists this clone with a few counts. This chain links TRBV30 with TRBJ1-3; perhaps TRBD1 as D (6 bases). Per germline, CDR1 GTSNPN and CDR2 SVGIG (reference sequence). The CDR3 sequence is 16 residues long. Trimming shortened V by 3 bases and J by 2 bases, and 17 bases separated the two germline ends. CDR3 sequence: CAWRTQNRVAGNTIYF. CDR3 bases: TGTGCCTGGAGAACCCAAAACAGGGTGGCTGGAAACACCATATATTTT.

This clone has only one observation. The chain joins TRBV3-1 (or the pseudogene TRBV3-2) to TRBJ2-1, with D possibly matching TRBD2 (5 bases). Trimming left V 7 bases short and J 11 bases short, with 21 bases between. Germline V CDR1 and CDR2: LGHDT, YNNKEL (reference sequence). There are 14 residues in the CDR3. The CDR3 sequence is CASTRASGAPQQFF. CDR3 coding DNA: TGTGCCAGCACCCGGGCCAGCGGAGCCCCGCAGCAGTTCTTC.

The genes are TRBV12-3 or TRBV12-4 and TRBJ1-5; 7 bases line up with TRBD1. V was pared by 5 bases and J by 5 bases, with 3 bases of the junction left unmatched. The CDR3 consists of 13 residues. The CDR3 here is CASSGTAHQPQHF. DNA for the CDR3: TGTGCCAGCAGTGGGACAGCCCATCAGCCCCAGCATTTT.

The chain joins TRBV11-2 to TRBJ2-7; TRBD2 might be the D (6 bases). The V end was cut by 4 bases, the J end by 2 bases, with 9 bases between. The germline gives CDR1 SGHAT, CDR2 FQNNGV. This CDR3 is 13 amino acids long. The DNA for the CDR3 is TGTGCCAGCAGCTGGGACTCAGCCTACGAGCAGTACGTC. Translated: CASSWDSAYEQYV.

The chain couples TRBV19 to TRBJ1-5; the match to TRBD1 covers 10 bases. The J segment lost 0 bases and the V segment lost 4 bases, leaving 12 bases of the junction unmatched. Germline CDR1 reads LNHDA; CDR2 reads SQIVND (reference sequence). The CDR3 is 19 residues long. CDR3 sequence: CASSRWWTGGTISNQPQHF. The CDR3 nucleotides are TGTGCCAGTAGTAGGTGGTGGACAGGGGGAACTATTAGCAATCAGCCCCAGCATTTT.

This chain links TRBV19 with TRBJ2-3, with D uncertain. This CDR3 has 13 residues. V was clipped by 8 bases and J by 0 bases, with 9 bases between them. Germline-derived CDR1 and CDR2 are LNHDA and SQIVND (reference sequence). CDR3 bases: TGTGCCAGTGCCCAGGTGAGCACAGATACGCAGTATTTT. Translated: CASAQVSTDTQYF.

The chain employs TRBV5-8 and TRBJ1-5; D is perhaps TRBD1 (5 bases). The V and J ends lost 0 bases and 3 bases respectively, with 13 bases between them. Germline V gene data show CDR1 as SGHTS and CDR2 as YDEGEE. The CDR3 has 16 amino acids. In DNA form, the CDR3 reads TGTGCCAGCAGCTTGGCAGGGTCCCCTTTCAATCAGCCCCAGCATTTT. Translating gives CASSLAGSPFNQPQHF.

This clone was counted a few times. The V call is TRBV10-3, the J call TRBJ1-3, with 8 nucleotides matching TRBD1. J lost 0 bases, V lost 7 bases, and 2 bases had no gene match. The germline V gene has CDR1 ENHRY and CDR2 SYGVKD. This CDR3 spans 14 amino acids. The CDR3 is CAINDRGSGNTIYF. Written as DNA, the CDR3 is TGTGCCATCAACGACAGGGGCTCTGGAAACACCATATATTTT.